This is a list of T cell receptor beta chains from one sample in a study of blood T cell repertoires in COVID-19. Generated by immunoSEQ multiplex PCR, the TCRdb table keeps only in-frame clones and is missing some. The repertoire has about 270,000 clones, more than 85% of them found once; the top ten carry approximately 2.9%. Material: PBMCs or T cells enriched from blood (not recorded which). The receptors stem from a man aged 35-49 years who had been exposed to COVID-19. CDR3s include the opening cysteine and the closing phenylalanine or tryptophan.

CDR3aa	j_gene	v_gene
CATSRVGRAEAFF	TRBJ1-1	TRBV15
CASSQLAGREGYTF	TRBJ1-2	TRBV3-1/TRBV3-2
CASSIDGNTEAFF	TRBJ1-1	TRBV19
CAIKGLAEANEQFF	TRBJ2-1	TRBV10-3
CASSTEATLHF	TRBJ1-6	TRBV2
CASSLDRTGYAEAFF	TRBJ1-1	TRBV5-4
CASSLGTSGKTNEQFF	TRBJ2-1	TRBV7-3
CASWDSYSNQPQHF	TRBJ1-5	TRBV19
CASSQYGNRVNSEAFF	TRBJ1-1	TRBV3-1/TRBV3-2
CASSLGGDGYTF	TRBJ1-2	TRBV5-4
CASSLRADGGRIAGVGYNEQFF	TRBJ2-1	TRBV19
CASSQGGGQPQHF	TRBJ1-5	TRBV3-1/TRBV3-2
CASKEERGQGSPLHF	TRBJ1-6	TRBV6-5
CASNDPARGYEQYF	TRBJ2-7	TRBV7-2
CASKASATYEQYF	TRBJ2-7	TRBV27
CASSFTGVRDEQYF	TRBJ2-7	TRBV11-3
CASSSTTDTQYF	TRBJ2-3	TRBV7-9
CASSLPRTGVWREQYF	TRBJ2-7	TRBV7-9
CASSLRNYGYTF	TRBJ1-2	TRBV12-3/TRBV12-4
CASSVVGAAADEQYF	TRBJ2-7	TRBV9
CAWSWEVDSEQYF	TRBJ2-7	TRBV30
CASSPPGLAGGEQFF	TRBJ2-1	TRBV7-9
CASSQDLLAGVEQYF	TRBJ2-7	TRBV4-2
CASSHPLEANTEAFF	TRBJ1-1	TRBV7-6
CAISAPKLAGAQETQYF	TRBJ2-5	TRBV10-3
CASSLGGHYEQFF	TRBJ2-1	TRBV11-1
CATSRARGPSELFF	TRBJ2-2	TRBV10-3
CASSLLVYTEAFF	TRBJ1-1	TRBV28
CASTHDRTGISYNEQFF	TRBJ2-1	TRBV21-1
CASSHLTSYEQYF	TRBJ2-7	TRBV6-2/TRBV6-3
CASSLINRVTEAFF	TRBJ1-1	TRBV28
CASRLGQGNNQPQHF	TRBJ1-5	TRBV28
CAWSEGQGAKNYGYTF	TRBJ1-2	TRBV30
CASSAGATAYGYTF	TRBJ1-2	TRBV9
CATRLAGDVEQYF	TRBJ2-7	TRBV11-3
CASSPEGWVTQYF	TRBJ2-5	TRBV9
CASSDPGTAYGYTF	TRBJ1-2	TRBV2
CAWKLAGGFSYEQYF	TRBJ2-7	TRBV30
CATATGGISTDTQYF	TRBJ2-3	TRBV24-1
CASSLGGAKNIQYF	TRBJ2-4	TRBV28
CASSYMGGNEQYF	TRBJ2-7	TRBV6-5
CASSSGDRTTNEKLFF	TRBJ1-4	TRBV7-9
CASSPRTSGRAGELFF	TRBJ2-2	TRBV5-4
CASSSTPGLGRTGELFF	TRBJ2-2	TRBV11-2
CATSRGGAPGNQPQHF	TRBJ1-5	TRBV28
CSVGITGDPNQPQHF	TRBJ1-5	TRBV29-1
CASSTIPTGTSGNEQFF	TRBJ2-1	TRBV19
CASSLSGGRAYEQYF	TRBJ2-7	TRBV5-4
CASSISGRTSSGNTIYF	TRBJ1-3	TRBV19